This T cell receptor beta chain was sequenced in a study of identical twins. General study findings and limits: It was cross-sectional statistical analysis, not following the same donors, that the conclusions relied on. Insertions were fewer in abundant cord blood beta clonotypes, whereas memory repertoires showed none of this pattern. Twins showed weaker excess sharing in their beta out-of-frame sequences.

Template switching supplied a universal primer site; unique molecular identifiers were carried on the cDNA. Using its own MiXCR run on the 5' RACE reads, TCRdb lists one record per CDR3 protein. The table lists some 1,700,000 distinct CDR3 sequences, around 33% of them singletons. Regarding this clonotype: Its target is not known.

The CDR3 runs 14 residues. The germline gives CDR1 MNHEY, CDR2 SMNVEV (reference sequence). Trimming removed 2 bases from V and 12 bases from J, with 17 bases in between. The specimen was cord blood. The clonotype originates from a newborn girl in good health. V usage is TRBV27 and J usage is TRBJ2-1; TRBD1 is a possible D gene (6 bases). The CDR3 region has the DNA TGTGCCAGCAGTTTAATCAACACAGGGAAGCGGCAGTTCTTC. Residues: CASSLINTGKRQFF.